The 2 T cell receptor beta chains below were found in one sample sequenced in a study of STAT3 mutations in large granular lymphocyte leukemia (dated by TCRdb to the late 2010s). The library was made by the immunoSEQ multiplex PCR assay. Held by TCRdb, this immuneACCESS table contains in-frame sequences only and omits some clones. Under half of the omission traces to an unresolved V gene where checked; the cause of the rest is unknown. Here the sample has about 1,500 clones; about 54% occur a single time. The top ten constitute 30% to 45% of the sample. No antigen has been identified for these receptors. Study-level results and caveats: At least one immunodominant TCRbeta clonotype was identified in every T-LGLL patient, and multiple immunodominant subclonotypes were identified in about half of the T-LGLL patients.

The sequencing input was peripheral blood mononuclear cells. Every receptor here comes from a man in his 60s with T-cell large granular lymphocyte leukemia. Some clones in this sample may be carry-over from other donors' samples. The age is the age at diagnosis.

This clone has just a few counts. This chain links TRBV2 with TRBJ1-5; no reliable D call. The length of the CDR3 is 13 residues. Trimming took off 4 bases at V and 4 bases at J, with 8 bases between the two ends. The V gene's germline CDR1 is SNHLY and CDR2 FYNNEI. The CDR3 loop reads CASSVWANQPQHF. In nucleotides, the CDR3 is TGTGCCAGCAGTGTTTGGGCTAATCAGCCCCAGCATTTT.

This clone was found a few times. The chain couples TRBV30 to TRBJ2-7, with D unresolved. The CDR3 spans 12 residues. Germline V gives CDR1 GTSNPN, CDR2 SVGIG (reference sequence). The germline V and J ends were trimmed by 8 bases and 5 bases, with 16 bases remaining between them. The CDR3, as DNA: TGTGCCCTCGATTCATTCAACCACGAGCAGTACTTC. Residues: CALDSFNHEQYF.